The 9 T cell receptor beta chains in this list originate from one sample, sequenced in a study of regulatory T cells in long-lasting Graves disease (dated by TCRdb to 2020 to 2022). Taken with the paper, the label for time point translates to: persistent/refractory GD, antithyroid drugs over 5 years with positive TRAb. For both TCR sequencing and RNA sequencing, RNA was extracted from PBMCs using TRIzol. The method behind the library was multiplex PCR. The reads were generated on an Illumina HiSeq 4000. TCR beta libraries were built with iRepertoire HTBI primers and Arm-PCR amplification of CDR3 regions. The public reads were reanalyzed by TCRdb: fastp trimming at Q25, MiXCR alignment, in-frame beta chains only. Duplicate CDR3 protein sequences are folded into a single record with the most common DNA and genes. Counted in this sample were a few hundred thousand distinct CDR3 sequences; roughly 21% of them appeared once. The ten largest clones represent over 6% of the sample.

The sample consisted of peripheral blood mononuclear cells (PBMCs), taken when the disease was refractory, from a patient treated with antithyroid drugs. The receptors come from a female donor with Graves disease.

The V call is TRBV4-1, the J call TRBJ1-5, with 7 bases aligning to TRBD1. Germline V gene data show CDR1 as MGHRA and CDR2 as YSYEKL. The CDR3 consists of 17 residues. J gave up 7 bases and V 0 bases, and 12 bases lay outside the gene matches. CDR3 protein: CASSQDWPGGEGQPQHF. CDR3 coding DNA: TGCGCCAGCAGCCAAGATTGGCCAGGGGGAGAGGGGCAGCCCCAGCATTTT.

This clonotype was counted a few times. The rearrangement links TRBV20-1 to TRBJ2-7; D gene unclear. The germline V gene has CDR1 DFQATT and CDR2 SNEGSKA (reference sequence). The CDR3 sequence is 14 residues long. The V end lost 3 bases, the J end lost 8 bases, and 20 bases lay between the germline ends. The CDR3 region is CSARSPESALKQYF. In nucleotides, the CDR3 is TGCAGTGCTAGGTCGCCCGAATCCGCTTTGAAGCAGTACTTC.

This clonotype showed up many times. The chain recombines TRBV15 with TRBJ2-6; D unresolved. CDR1 is LNHNV, CDR2 YYDKDF, per germline (reference sequence). The CDR3 is 13 residues long. Trimming stripped 3 bases from V and 3 bases from J, with 3 bases between. The CDR3 region has the DNA TGTGCCACCAGCAGGGGTGGGGCCAACGTCCTGACTTTC. Its translation: CATSRGGANVLTF.

The table lists this clonotype with many counts. The rearrangement links TRBV19 to TRBJ2-7, with 11 bases identical to TRBD2. Germline V gene data show CDR1 as LNHDA and CDR2 as SQIVND (reference sequence). This CDR3 spans 15 amino acids. Unmatched junction bases numbered 4, after V lost 3 bases and J lost 3 bases. The CDR3 DNA follows: TGTGCCAGTAGTATCGCTAGCGGGGGGAACTACGAGCAGTACTTC. Its translation: CASSIASGGNYEQYF. Combining the CDR3 with reference TRBV19 and TRBJ2-7 gives the whole variable domain DGGITQSPKYLFRKEGQNVTLSCEQNLNHDAMYWYRQDPGQGLRLIYYSQIVNDFQKGDIAEGYSVSREKKESFPLTVTSAQKNPTAFYLCASSIASGGNYEQYFGPGTRLTVT.

V gene TRBV19 combines with J gene TRBJ1-5; TRBD1 might be the D (6 bases). The germline V gene has CDR1 LNHDA and CDR2 SQIVND (reference sequence). Deletions cut 9 bases from V and 5 bases from J, with 14 bases between. CDR3 size: 13 residues. CDR3: CASSRGGDQPQHF. CDR3 in DNA: TGTGCCAGCAGCAGGGGTGGCGATCAGCCCCAGCATTTT. Drawing the rest from reference TRBV19 and TRBJ1-5, the complete variable domain is DGGITQSPKYLFRKEGQNVTLSCEQNLNHDAMYWYRQDPGQGLRLIYYSQIVNDFQKGDIAEGYSVSREKKESFPLTVTSAQKNPTAFYLCASSRGGDQPQHFGDGTRLSIL.

This chain connects TRBV28 to TRBJ1-2; possibly TRBD1 for D (5 bases). The CDR3 extends over 13 amino acids. V lost 4 bases and J 6 bases, leaving 12 bases between the germline ends. Germline V gene data show CDR1 as MDHEN and CDR2 as SYDVKM. CDR3: CASSSPTENGYTF. CDR3 DNA sequence: TGTGCCAGCAGTTCCCCGACAGAAAATGGCTACACCTTC.

In this sample, this clonotype turned up a few times. The rearrangement links TRBV9 to TRBJ2-7; D ambiguous. CDR1 and CDR2 from the germline V gene are SGDLS and YYNGEE. The CDR3 sequence is 13 residues long. Trimming took 0 bases from V and 4 from J, leaving 8 bases between them. The DNA of the CDR3 is TGTGCCAGCAGCGTAGGCGTAGGGTACGAGCAGTACTTC. Translating gives CASSVGVGYEQYF.

This chain joins TRBV28 and TRBJ2-1, with D maybe TRBD2 (5 bases). Trimming left V 5 bases short and J 2 bases short, with 7 bases between. This CDR3 comprises 13 residues. Germline values: CDR1 MDHEN, CDR2 SYDVKM. The CDR3 is CASSVTTYNEQFF. CDR3 nucleotide sequence: TGTGCCAGCAGTGTGACTACCTACAATGAGCAGTTCTTC.

In this sample, this clonotype turned up a few times. V gene TRBV5-6 combines with J gene TRBJ1-4; no reliable D call. The germline V and J ends were trimmed by 2 bases and 7 bases, with 12 bases remaining between them. The CDR3 sequence is 14 residues long. Germline V gene lookup returns CDR1 SGHDT and CDR2 YYEEEE. The CDR3 protein is CASSFRTVREKLFF. The CDR3 DNA is TGTGCCAGCAGCTTCCGGACGGTCCGTGAAAAACTGTTTTTT.